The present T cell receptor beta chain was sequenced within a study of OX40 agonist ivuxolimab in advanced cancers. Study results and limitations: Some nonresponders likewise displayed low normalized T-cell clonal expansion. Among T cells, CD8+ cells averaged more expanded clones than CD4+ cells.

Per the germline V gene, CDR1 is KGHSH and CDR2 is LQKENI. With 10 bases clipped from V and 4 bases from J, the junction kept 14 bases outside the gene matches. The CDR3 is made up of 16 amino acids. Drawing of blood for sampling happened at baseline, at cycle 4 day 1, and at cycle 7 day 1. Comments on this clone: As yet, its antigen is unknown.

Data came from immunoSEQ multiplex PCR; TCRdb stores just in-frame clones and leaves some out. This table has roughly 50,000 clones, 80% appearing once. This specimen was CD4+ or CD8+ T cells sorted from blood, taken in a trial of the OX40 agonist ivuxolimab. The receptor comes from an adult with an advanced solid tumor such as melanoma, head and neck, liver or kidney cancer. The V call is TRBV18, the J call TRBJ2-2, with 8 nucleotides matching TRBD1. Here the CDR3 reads CANPPQGAAGTGELFF. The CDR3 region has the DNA TGTGCCAACCCGCCTCAGGGGGCCGCGGGCACCGGGGAGCTGTTTTTT.